The clone carrying this T cell receptor (beta chain) was observed many times. The CDR3 consists of 17 residues. Trimming took 0 bases from V and 0 from J; bases not matched to a gene: 11. CDR1 and CDR2 (germline): DFQATT, SNEGSKA (reference sequence). The sample originates from a study of regulatory T cells in long-lasting Graves disease. Turning to the study itself: Graves' patients, diagnosed recently, had received antithyroid drugs under 3 months.

Construction of TCR beta libraries relied on iRepertoire HTBI primers and on Arm-PCR targeting CDR3 regions. One entry per CDR3 protein results from TCRdb running MiXCR on the multiplex PCR reads. Of hundreds of thousands of distinct CDR3 sequences listed, about 15% are singletons. Time point specified: newly diagnosed GD, antithyroid drugs for less than 3 months. The authors made the TCR library using RNA they extracted from PBMCs. The same sample was also studied in work on T cells in Graves' hyperthyroidism and ophthalmopathy. This second study notes: Researchers ran a first-round RT-PCR on the TCR CDR3 using the HTBI primer set.

The sample consisted of peripheral blood mononuclear cells (PBMCs), taken at new diagnosis, from a patient treated with antithyroid drugs. The sequence came from a woman aged 30 to 39 with Graves disease. J is TRBJ2-7 and V is TRBV20-1, with TRBD2 matching over 7 bases. The CDR3 is CSARDPQWGGSSYEQYF. CDR3 DNA: TGCAGTGCTAGAGATCCGCAGTGGGGGGGTAGCTCCTACGAGCAGTACTTC.